This T cell receptor (beta chain) was identified during a study of blood T cell repertoires in COVID-19. The wider study: In each case, the material was cDNA or gDNA derived from T cells, B-cell-depleted T cells, or PBMCs.

Sequencing used immunoSEQ multiplex PCR; TCRdb keeps in-frame clones, though not all of them. The repertoire holds 100,000 to 150,000 clones, with around four fifths as singletons. CDR3 size: 12 residues. The germline gives CDR1 MDHEN, CDR2 SYDVKM. V was clipped by 4 bases and J by 8 bases, with 8 bases between them. This clonotype was sampled from a human donor in a cohort sampled during active COVID-19. Sequencing input: peripheral blood. The V and J genes are TRBV28 and TRBJ1-4, with TRBD1 as a possible D gene (5 bases). The CDR3 DNA reads TGTGCCAGCAGTTCAGGGAGGGAAAAACTGTTTTTT. Its protein product is CASSSGREKLFF.